This TCR beta chain was documented in a study of shared clonotypes between healthy human individuals. Study findings and constraints: Shared clonotypes across all four donors exceeded non-shared ones in generation probability. An expected dependence of interdonor clonotype sharing on sequencing depth was noted.

Per germline, CDR1 SGHTA and CDR2 FQGNSA. This CDR3 has 13 amino acids. Trimming pared 5 bases from V and 5 bases from J, leaving 12 bases between. In the sorted-subset replicate PCRs, around 200 ng DNA, tens of thousands of T cell genomes, was used. Using immunoSEQ multiplex PCR, the repertoire was profiled, and TCRdb retains in-frame clones only, with some absent. The sample yields more than 1,200,000 clones, around 98.5% seen once. The study separated CD4+ cells into CD45RA+ naive and CD45RA-negative memory subsets. As concerns this clone: What it binds is not known.

Sequenced material: naive CD4+ T cells sorted from blood. Subset indicated: CD45RA+ positively selected. This rearrangement joins TRBV7-2 to TRBJ2-5; D is ambiguous. This TCR was sampled from a man aged 25-40 years in good health. CDR3 coding DNA: TGTGCCAGCAGCCCCTCTTTGTCGGAGACCCAGTACTTC. Its translation is CASSPSLSETQYF.